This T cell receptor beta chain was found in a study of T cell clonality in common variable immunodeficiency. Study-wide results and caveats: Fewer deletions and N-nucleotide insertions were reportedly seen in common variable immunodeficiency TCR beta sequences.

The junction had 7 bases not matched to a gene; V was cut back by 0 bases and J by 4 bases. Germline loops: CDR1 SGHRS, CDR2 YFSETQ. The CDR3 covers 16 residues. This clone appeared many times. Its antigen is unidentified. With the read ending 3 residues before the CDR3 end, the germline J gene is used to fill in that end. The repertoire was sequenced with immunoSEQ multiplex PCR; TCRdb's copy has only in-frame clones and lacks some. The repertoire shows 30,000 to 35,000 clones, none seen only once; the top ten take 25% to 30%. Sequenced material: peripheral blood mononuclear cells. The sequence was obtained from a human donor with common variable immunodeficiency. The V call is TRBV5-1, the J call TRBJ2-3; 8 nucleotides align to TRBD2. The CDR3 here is CASSLVLSGSADTQYF. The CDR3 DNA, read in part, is TGCGCCAGCAGCTTGGTCCTCAGCGGGAGCGCAGATACG. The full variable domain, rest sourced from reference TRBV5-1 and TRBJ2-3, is KAGVTQTPRYLIKTRGQQVTLSCSPISGHRSVSWYQQTPGQGLQFLFEYFSETQRNKGNFPGRFSGRQFSNSRSEMNVSTLELGDSALYLCASSLVLSGSADTQYFGPGTRLTVL.